The entry below describes one TCR beta chain. Its binding antigen is unknown. Base qualities were left out, and no much larger clone turns up one base away. From cysteine to phenylalanine, the CDR3 is 13 amino acids long. Just CDR3 DNA is preserved here, 39 bases in frame from base 1. Based on the germline V gene (reference sequence), the CDR1 and CDR2 sequences are SEHNR and FQNEAQ. V gives up 1 base and J gives up 4 bases, and the segment between their germline ends measures 7 bases. Healthy HIV-negative adults with no recently reported acute infections or vaccinations were included as donors. Every donor was a Caucasian adult living in Nashville, Tennessee, USA. For unsorted samples, tens of millions of PBMCs were counted and genomic DNA was extracted with the QIAamp DNA Blood Mini kit. After blood collection by leukapheresis, PBMCs were isolated using Ficoll-Histopaque density gradient centrifugation and then cryopreserved in the vapor phase of liquid nitrogen.

The data belong to a study of shared clonotypes between healthy human individuals (dated by TCRdb to the early 2020s). Background on the whole study: The cohort included three men and a couple of women between 18 and 49 years of age. Different laboratories and diverse techniques were used to prepare libraries and sequence TCR repertoires, to increase sequencing depth and limit assay-specific biases. To estimate repertoire size and how much clonotype sharing occurs between individuals, the study deeply sequenced the blood TCR repertoires of about five healthy adults. Leukapheresis yielded between about 0.94 and 10 billion PBMCs per donor. Findings and caveats that apply to the study as a whole: Based on pairwise subsampling, the degree of clonotype sharing among donors was expected to be affected by sequencing depth. The small number of donors limited the genetic and exposure-history diversity represented. Sampling was limited to blood, and TCR repertoires in tissue likely differ from TCR repertoires in blood.

TCR CDR3 regions were amplified from genomic DNA by multiplex PCR using the deep immunoSEQ assay. For each cell subset, the extracted genomic DNA was distributed evenly across all wells of several immunoSEQ 96-well plates, and each plate served as one replicate. For unsorted PBMC, around 0.3 ug genomic DNA, equal to tens of thousands of T cell genomes, was loaded into each replicate PCR. Genomic DNA from unsorted PBMC was sequenced over ten immunoSEQ deep assay plates. The purified libraries were quantified using a Qubit 3.0 fluorometer, sized with a Bioanalyzer 2100, and then quantified again using the KAPA Library Quantification kit. A separate single-read 150-cycle Illumina NextSeq 550 flow cell was used to sequence each immunoSEQ 96-well plate. Per the original workflow: Because the immunoSEQ output included only junctional sequences and no quality scores, the filtering could not be the same as the filtering used for full-length reads. Sequences were annotated with PyIR, a Python wrapper for IgBLAST v1.9, and V/J genes and CDR3 were assigned using IMGT germline references. Reads were removed for weak V/J assignments (E-value above 1e-6), missing CDR3, stop codons, out-of-frame junctions, or ambiguous translated residues. V3J clonotypes were defined as sequences sharing an identical inferred V gene, J gene, and CDR3 amino acid sequence. The percentage overlap between two repertoires was calculated by dividing the number of shared unique clonotypes by the size of the smaller repertoire. Three approaches were used to assess repertoire richness: RTK rarefaction, the Chao1 estimator, and Recon v2.1 estimates of unobserved clonotypes. Imported from immuneACCESS, the table was reduced by TCRdb to in-frame sequences with V and J called. These copies leave out some clones; in studies compared against another copy, an unresolved V gene accounts for under half, and the cause of the remainder is not known. V and J calls and clone size are as listed in that table; D and trimming were resolved from the DNA. For this sample the table gives a few hundred thousand clones, of which 79% were detected only once. The ten biggest clones cover approximately 12% of the sample.

This receptor was obtained from a woman aged 40 to 55 in good health. Some clones in this sample may be carry-over from other donors' samples. Material: PBMCs. The chain couples TRBV7-9 to TRBJ2-5; no D gene call is confident. The encoded CDR3 is CASSLGMRETQYF. The nucleotide sequence is given as TGTGCCAGCAGCTTAGGTATGCGAGAGACCCAGTACTTC.